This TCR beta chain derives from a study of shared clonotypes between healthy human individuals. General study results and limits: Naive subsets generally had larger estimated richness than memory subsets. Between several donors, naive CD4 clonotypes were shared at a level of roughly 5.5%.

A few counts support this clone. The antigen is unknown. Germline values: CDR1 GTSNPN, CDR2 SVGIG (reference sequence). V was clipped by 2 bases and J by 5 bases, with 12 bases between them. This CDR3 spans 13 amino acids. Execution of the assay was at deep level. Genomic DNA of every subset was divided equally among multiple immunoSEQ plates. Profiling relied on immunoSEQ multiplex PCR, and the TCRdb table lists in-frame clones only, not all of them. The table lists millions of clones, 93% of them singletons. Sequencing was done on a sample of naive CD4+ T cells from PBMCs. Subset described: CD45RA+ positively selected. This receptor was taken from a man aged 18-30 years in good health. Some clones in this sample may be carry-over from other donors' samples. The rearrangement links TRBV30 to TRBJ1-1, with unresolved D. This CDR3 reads CAWSLGPGTEAFF. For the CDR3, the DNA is TGTGCCTGGAGTCTTGGACCGGGGACTGAAGCTTTCTTT. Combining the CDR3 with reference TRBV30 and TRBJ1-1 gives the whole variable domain SQTIHQWPATLVQPVGSPLSLECTVEGTSNPNLYWYRQAAGRGLQLLFYSVGIGQISSEVPQNLSASRPQDRQFILSSKKLLLSDSGFYLCAWSLGPGTEAFFGQGTRLTVV.